The table lists the clone carrying this T cell receptor (beta chain) with a count of one. Here immunoSEQ multiplex PCR was the method, and the copy in TCRdb shows in-frame clones only, minus some. The repertoire consists of 400,000 to 450,000 clones, with more than 80% occurring once and the leading ten covering over 5.5%. This CDR3 has 14 amino acids. Trimming took 4 bases from V and 2 from J; bases not matched to a gene: 3. The germline V gene encodes CDR1 SGHRS and CDR2 YFSETQ. This sample was included in a study of control samples from healthy donors and cancer patients. This receptor was taken from a man aged 40-55 years with head and neck cancer. The V and J genes are TRBV5-1 and TRBJ1-5, with 7 bases matching TRBD1. The sequenced sample consisted of PBMCs. The CDR3 DNA reads as TGCGCCAGCAGCACAGGGACAGGCAATCAGCCCCAGCATTTT. Residues: CASSTGTGNQPQHF.